The clone carrying this T cell receptor (beta chain) was found many times. The data were taken from a study of T-cell reconstitution after alpha-beta-depleted transplantation in children. TCRbeta library construction was performed incorporating unique molecular identifiers. From the PCR reads, TCRdb called clonotypes with MiXCR, one entry per CDR3 protein. This sample carries over 45,000 distinct CDR3 sequences, roughly 8.7% of them seen once, and the ten largest clones take about 25%. The CDR3 runs to 15 residues. The germline gives CDR1 SNHLY, CDR2 FYNNEI. The V segment lost 2 bases and the J segment 3 bases; nucleotides outside the gene matches: 4.

This sample comprised PBMCs, mostly from graft donor cells, obtained 60 days after TCRalphabeta/CD19-depleted stem cell transplant. The chain links TRBV2 to TRBJ2-1, with 7 bases fitting TRBD1. The source is a male patient under 10 years old who had a stem cell transplant for chronic granulomatous disease, so the T cells may come from the graft donor. This CDR3 reads CASSERDSFYNEQFF. Here the CDR3 DNA reads TGTGCCAGCAGTGAACGGGACAGCTTCTACAATGAGCAGTTCTTC.